The 17 T cell receptor beta chains given below trace back to one sample, sequenced in a study of cytomegalovirus exposure and HLA in healthy donors. PCR was performed using 60 Vbeta and 13 Jbeta primers. Measured with immunoSEQ multiplex PCR; TCRdb has only the in-frame clones, and not every one. Of under 250,000 clones in the sample, 65% to 85% are singletons; the top ten hold roughly 0.7%. What was sequenced was PBMCs. The receptor source for this set is a boy aged 2 to 10 in good health and CMV-seronegative.

The gene calls are TRBV11-3 and TRBJ2-7; 7 nucleotides match TRBD1. CDR3 length: 13 residues. V was pared by 1 base and J by 6 bases, with 3 bases of the junction left unmatched. Germline V gene data show CDR1 as SGHNT and CDR2 as YENEEA. The CDR3 coding sequence is TGTGCCAGCAGCTTAGTGGCAGGGGGCGAGCAGTACTTC. Amino acid sequence: CASSLVAGGEQYF.

In this sample, this clone turned up a few times. The chain recombines TRBV19 with TRBJ2-1; D perhaps matches TRBD2 (6 bases). Germline loops: CDR1 LNHDA, CDR2 SQIVND (reference sequence). This CDR3 is built from 16 residues. Between the trimmed V and J ends, which lost 6 bases and 5 bases, there was a span of 20 bases. The DNA for the CDR3 is TGTGCCAGTAGGGACCGAAAGGGACTCCTTAACAATGAGCAGTTCTTC. It yields the protein CASRDRKGLLNNEQFF.

This clone was observed a single time. The genes are TRBV27 and TRBJ1-1, with D tentatively TRBD1 (6 bases). There are 12 residues in the CDR3. V was clipped by 5 bases and J by 4 bases, with 8 bases between them. Germline V CDR1 and CDR2: MNHEY, SMNVEV (reference sequence). The DNA for the CDR3 is TGTGCCAGCAGTGGGGGCGGCACTGAAGCTTTCTTT. It yields the protein CASSGGGTEAFF.

The chain joins TRBV2 to TRBJ1-3, with D hard to call. The CDR3 has 16 amino acids. Germline V gene sequence: CDR1 SNHLY, CDR2 FYNNEI. Trimming took off 6 bases at V and 0 bases at J, with 15 bases between the two ends. The CDR3 loop is CASRDATGSSGNTIYF. CDR3 coding DNA: TGTGCCAGCAGGGACGCGACGGGGAGCTCTGGAAACACCATATATTTT.

The V call is TRBV10-3, the J call TRBJ1-5; 9 bases are a match to TRBD1. The CDR3 runs 15 residues. The V and J ends lost 0 bases and 5 bases, in that order; junction bases with no gene match: 2. CDR1 and CDR2 from the germline V gene are ENHRY and SYGVKD. DNA for the CDR3: TGTGCCATCAGTGAGTCGGACAGGGGCGATCAGCCCCAGCATTTT. Its protein is CAISESDRGDQPQHF.

This clone was observed a handful of times. The chain employs TRBV4-2 and TRBJ2-7; 11 bases fit TRBD2. Unmatched junction bases numbered 3, after V lost 3 bases and J lost 2 bases. The CDR3 has 15 amino acids. Germline V gene data show CDR1 as LGHNA and CDR2 as YNFKEQ. The chain's CDR3 is CASSQIAGGPYEQYF. The CDR3 DNA is TGTGCCAGCAGCCAGATAGCGGGAGGGCCCTACGAGCAGTACTTC.

This clone was seen more than once but under ten times. This chain links TRBV6-1 with TRBJ2-3, with D possibly TRBD1 on 7 matching bases. The CDR3 has 14 residues. Germline V gives CDR1 MNHNS, CDR2 SASEGT. V dropped 4 bases and J dropped 4 bases, with 12 bases sitting between them. The DNA of the CDR3 is TGTGCCAGCAGTGGCGGGACAGAAGCAGATACGCAGTATTTT. Its translation: CASSGGTEADTQYF.

This clone has a single count. Here the CDR3 DNA reads TGTGCCAGCAGCTTGGTCCAGGGGAACACCGGGGAGCTGTTTTTT. It translates to CASSLVQGNTGELFF. This chain joins TRBV5-4 and TRBJ2-2; TRBD1 is a possible D gene (5 bases). Per germline, CDR1 SGHNT and CDR2 YYREEE (reference sequence). The CDR3 is made up of 15 amino acids. Trimming pared 0 bases from V and 1 base from J, leaving 7 bases between.

Note on this clone: Additional DNA sequences in this sample encode the identical CDR3. The rearrangement uses TRBV2 and TRBJ1-4; 7 nucleotides line up with TRBD1. The germline gives CDR1 SNHLY, CDR2 FYNNEI. This CDR3 region has 14 residues. V dropped 6 bases and J dropped 8; count of bases not matched to a gene: 9. The CDR3 loop is CASRQTGAGEKLFF. The CDR3 bases are TGTGCCAGCAGACAAACAGGGGCAGGGGAAAAACTGTTTTTT.

The chain couples TRBV5-1 to TRBJ2-3, with D unclear. There are 16 residues in the CDR3. Trimming left V 0 bases short and J 3 bases short, with 14 bases between. Per the germline V gene, CDR1 is SGHRS and CDR2 is YFSETQ. This CDR3 reads CASSLDLPGLTDTQYF. The CDR3 bases are TGCGCCAGCAGCTTGGACCTCCCCGGGTTAACAGATACGCAGTATTTT.

The chain carries TRBV5-4 and TRBJ2-3, with 8 bases lining up with TRBD2. From germline, CDR1 is SGHNT and CDR2 YYREEE (reference sequence). The CDR3 sequence is 17 residues long. V was clipped by 3 bases and J by 2 bases; unmatched bases: 11. CDR3 amino acids: CASSSRSGTPFTDTQYF. The CDR3 DNA sequence: TGTGCCAGCAGCTCTCGTAGCGGGACCCCATTCACAGATACGCAGTATTTT.

The chain couples TRBV5-4 to TRBJ1-2, with D maybe TRBD1 (5 bases). The CDR3 is 14 residues long. CDR1 and CDR2 (germline): SGHNT, YYREEE (reference sequence). With 1 base removed from V and 5 bases from J, the gap between germline ends came to 12 bases. In DNA form, the CDR3 reads TGTGCCAGCAGCTTGAGTGGGAGGGGTTATGGCTACACCTTC. The encoded protein is CASSLSGRGYGYTF.

The V and J genes are TRBV27 and TRBJ1-1, with 7 positions matching TRBD1. CDR3 length: 13 residues. V lost 5 bases to trimming and J lost 5 bases; unmatched junction nucleotides: 5. Germline V gene data show CDR1 as MNHEY and CDR2 as SMNVEV (reference sequence). The CDR3 sequence: CASSDRARTEAFF. The CDR3 DNA reads as TGTGCCAGCAGTGACAGGGCTCGGACTGAAGCTTTCTTT.

The chain combines TRBV27 with TRBJ2-4, with D possibly being TRBD2 (6 bases). The CDR3 extends over 13 amino acids. Germline lookup yields CDR1 MNHEY and CDR2 SMNVEV (reference sequence). The V end lost 8 bases, the J end lost 3 bases, and 11 bases lay between the germline ends. CDR3 protein: CASGLKYKNIQYF. In DNA, the CDR3 is TGTGCCAGCGGACTAAAGTACAAAAACATTCAGTACTTC.

The chain couples TRBV2 to TRBJ2-5; 7 positions agree with TRBD2. CDR1 and CDR2 (germline): SNHLY, FYNNEI. Trimming cost V 4 bases and J 5 bases; bases outside gene matches: 7. CDR3 length equals 14 residues. CDR3 loop: CASSATSAGETQYF. The CDR3 DNA reads as TGTGCCAGCAGTGCTACTAGCGCCGGGGAGACCCAGTACTTC.

The chain joins TRBV10-3 to TRBJ2-3; 9 bases fit TRBD1. The CDR3 length is 15 residues. CDR1 is ENHRY, CDR2 SYGVKD, per germline. Germline trimming cut 6 bases from V and 4 bases from J; bases unmatched to any gene: 8. The CDR3 is CAIRPGTGSSDTQYF. The CDR3 DNA reads as TGTGCCATCAGGCCTGGGACAGGGAGTTCAGATACGCAGTATTTT.

The chain has TRBV6-8 and TRBJ1-2, with TRBD1 matching over 8 bases. After removal of 6 bases from V and 3 bases from J, the junction contained 9 bases not matched to a gene. The CDR3 sequence is 15 residues long. The germline V gene encodes CDR1 MNHGY and CDR2 SAAAGT. The CDR3 coding sequence is TGTGCCAGCAGGCTCGGACAGGGAATATACTATGGCTACACCTTC. Its translation is CASRLGQGIYYGYTF.